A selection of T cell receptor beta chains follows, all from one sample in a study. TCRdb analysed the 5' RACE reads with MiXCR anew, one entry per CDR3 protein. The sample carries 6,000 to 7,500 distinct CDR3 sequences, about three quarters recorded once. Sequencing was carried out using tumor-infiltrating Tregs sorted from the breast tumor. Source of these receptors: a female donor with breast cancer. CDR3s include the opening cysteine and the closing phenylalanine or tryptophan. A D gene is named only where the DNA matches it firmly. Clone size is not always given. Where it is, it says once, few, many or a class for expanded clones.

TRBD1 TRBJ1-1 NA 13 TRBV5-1 CASNEGQYTEAFF TGCGCCAGCAATGAGGGACAGTACACTGAAGCTTTCTTT
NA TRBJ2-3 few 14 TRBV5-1 CASSTWDLTDTQYF TGCGCCAGCAGCACGTGGGATCTCACAGATACGCAGTATTTT
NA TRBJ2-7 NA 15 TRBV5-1 CASSLGQMLSYEQYF TGCGCCAGCAGCTTGGGACAGATGTTGTCCTACGAGCAGTACTTC
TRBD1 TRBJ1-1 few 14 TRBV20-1 CSARDRGFSTEAFF TGCAGTGCTCGGGACAGGGGATTTTCGACTGAAGCTTTCTTT
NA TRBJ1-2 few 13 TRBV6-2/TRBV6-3 CASSSQRYYGYTF TGTGCCAGCAGTTCACAGAGATACTATGGCTACACCTTC
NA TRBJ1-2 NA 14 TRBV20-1 CSAQRKDRGYGYTF TGCAGTGCTCAGAGGAAAGACCGCGGATATGGCTACACCTTC
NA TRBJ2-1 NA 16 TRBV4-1 CASSLTEDSRNNEQFF TGCGCCAGCAGCCTAACCGAAGACTCGCGTAACAATGAGCAGTTCTTC
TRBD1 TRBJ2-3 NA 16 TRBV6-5 CAGSPQQGWETDTQYF TGTGCCGGCAGTCCACAACAGGGGTGGGAAACAGATACGCAGTATTTT
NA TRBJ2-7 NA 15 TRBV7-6 CASSLGQLVPYEQYF TGTGCCAGCAGCTTAGGACAACTAGTGCCCTACGAGCAGTACTTC
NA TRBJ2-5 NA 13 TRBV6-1 CAISEGPRGTQYF TGTGCCATCAGTGAGGGACCACGGGGGACCCAGTACTTC
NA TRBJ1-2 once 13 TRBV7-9 CASSPSGGGGYTF TGTGCCAGCAGTCCGTCGGGTGGGGGTGGCTACACCTTC
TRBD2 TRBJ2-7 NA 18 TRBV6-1 CASSEPRGTSGNSYEQYF TGTGCCAGCAGTGAACCGCGAGGGACTAGCGGGAACTCCTACGAGCAGTACTTC
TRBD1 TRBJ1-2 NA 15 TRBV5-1 CASSFGTGFNYGYTF TGCGCCAGCAGCTTCGGGACAGGATTTAACTATGGCTACACCTTC
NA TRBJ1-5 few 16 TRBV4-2 CASSQGDVVSNQPQHF TGTGCCAGCAGCCAAGGAGACGTAGTGAGCAATCAGCCCCAGCATTTT